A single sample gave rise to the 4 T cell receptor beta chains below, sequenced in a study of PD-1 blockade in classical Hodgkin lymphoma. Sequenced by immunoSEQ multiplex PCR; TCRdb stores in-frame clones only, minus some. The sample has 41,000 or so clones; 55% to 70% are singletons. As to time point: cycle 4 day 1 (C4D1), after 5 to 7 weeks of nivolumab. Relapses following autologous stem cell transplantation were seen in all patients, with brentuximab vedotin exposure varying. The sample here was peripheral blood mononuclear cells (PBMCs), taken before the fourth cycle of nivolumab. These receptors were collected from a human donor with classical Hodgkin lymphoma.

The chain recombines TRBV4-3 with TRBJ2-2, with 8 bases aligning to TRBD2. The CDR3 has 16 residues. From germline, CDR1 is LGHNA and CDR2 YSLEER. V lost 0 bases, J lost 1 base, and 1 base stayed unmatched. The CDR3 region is CASSQDRGGNTGELFF. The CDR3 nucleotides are TGCGCCAGCAGCCAAGATCGGGGGGGGAACACCGGGGAGCTGTTTTTT.

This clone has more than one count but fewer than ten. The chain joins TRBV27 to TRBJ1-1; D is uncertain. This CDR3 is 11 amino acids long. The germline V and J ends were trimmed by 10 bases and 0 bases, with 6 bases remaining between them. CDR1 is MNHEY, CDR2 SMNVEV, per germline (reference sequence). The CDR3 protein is CATILNTEAFF. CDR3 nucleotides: TGTGCCACGATCTTGAACACTGAAGCTTTCTTT.

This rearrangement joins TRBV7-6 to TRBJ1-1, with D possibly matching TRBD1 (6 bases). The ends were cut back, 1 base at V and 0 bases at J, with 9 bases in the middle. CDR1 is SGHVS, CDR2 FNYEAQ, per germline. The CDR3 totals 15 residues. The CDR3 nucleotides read TGTGCCAGCAGCTTAGTGAGGGACATGAACACTGAAGCTTTCTTT. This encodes CASSLVRDMNTEAFF.

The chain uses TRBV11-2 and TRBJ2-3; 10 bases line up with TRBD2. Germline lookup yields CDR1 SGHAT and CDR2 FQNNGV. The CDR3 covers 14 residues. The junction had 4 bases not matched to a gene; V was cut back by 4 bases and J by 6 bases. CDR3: CASSSGLASDTQYF. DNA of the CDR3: TGTGCCAGCAGCTCGGGACTAGCGTCGGATACGCAGTATTTT.